This section outlines one TCR beta chain sequence together with its context. The sample belongs to a study of T-cell reconstitution after alpha-beta-depleted transplantation in children. This CDR3 has 15 amino acids. It was with unique molecular identifiers that the TCRbeta library was prepared. TCRdb reanalysed the PCR reads using MiXCR and keeps one entry per CDR3 protein. Of about 270,000 distinct CDR3 sequences in the sample, 9.5% to 10% were seen once. This sequence joins TRBV21-1 and TRBJ2-5; TRBD1, the table's D call, was not compared with the DNA. TRBV21-1 is tagged as a pseudogene. Source: PBMCs from the stem cell graft donor, taken from the stem cell graft. This receptor was obtained from a human donor who donated a stem cell graft to a child with SCID. CDR3 sequence (DNA): TGTGCCAGCAAGGGGATTCCCGGGGCGGGACAGACCCAGTACTTC. Protein: CASKGIPGAGQTQYF.